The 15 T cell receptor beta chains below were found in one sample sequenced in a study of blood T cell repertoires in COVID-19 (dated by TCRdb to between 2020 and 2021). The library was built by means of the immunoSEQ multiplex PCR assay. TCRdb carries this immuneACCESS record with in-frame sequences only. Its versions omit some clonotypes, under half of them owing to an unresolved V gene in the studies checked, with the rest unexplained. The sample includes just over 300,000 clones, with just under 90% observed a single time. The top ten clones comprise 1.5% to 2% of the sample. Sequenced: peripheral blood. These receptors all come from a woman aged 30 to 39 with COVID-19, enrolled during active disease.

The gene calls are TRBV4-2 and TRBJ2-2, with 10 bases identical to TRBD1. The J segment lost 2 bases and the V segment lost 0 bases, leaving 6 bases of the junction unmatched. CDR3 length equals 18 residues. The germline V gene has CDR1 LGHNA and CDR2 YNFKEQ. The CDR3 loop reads CASSQDPRDRGNTGELFF. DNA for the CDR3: TGTGCCAGCAGCCAAGATCCCCGGGACAGGGGAAACACCGGGGAGCTGTTTTTT.

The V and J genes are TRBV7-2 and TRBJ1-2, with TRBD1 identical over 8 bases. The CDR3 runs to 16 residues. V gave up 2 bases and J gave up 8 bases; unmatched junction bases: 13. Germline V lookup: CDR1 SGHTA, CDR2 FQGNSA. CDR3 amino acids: CASSLRLAGGARGYTF. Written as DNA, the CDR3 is TGTGCCAGCAGCTTAAGGCTTGCAGGGGGCGCGAGGGGCTACACCTTC.

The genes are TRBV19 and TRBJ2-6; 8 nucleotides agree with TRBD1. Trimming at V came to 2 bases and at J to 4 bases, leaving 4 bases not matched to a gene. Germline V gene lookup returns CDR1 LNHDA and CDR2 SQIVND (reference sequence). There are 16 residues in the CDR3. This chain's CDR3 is CASSISRGLGANVLTF. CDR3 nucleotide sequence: TGTGCCAGTAGTATAAGCAGGGGGCTCGGGGCCAACGTCCTGACTTTC.

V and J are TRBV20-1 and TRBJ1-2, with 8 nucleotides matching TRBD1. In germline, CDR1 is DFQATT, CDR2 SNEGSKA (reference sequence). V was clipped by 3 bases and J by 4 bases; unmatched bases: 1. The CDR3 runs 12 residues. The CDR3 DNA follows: TGCAGTGCTAGTGGGACAGGCTATGGCTACACCTTC. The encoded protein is CSASGTGYGYTF.

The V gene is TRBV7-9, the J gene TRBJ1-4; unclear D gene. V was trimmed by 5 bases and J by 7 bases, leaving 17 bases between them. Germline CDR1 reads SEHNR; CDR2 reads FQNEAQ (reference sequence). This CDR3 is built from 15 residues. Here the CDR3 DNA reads TGTGCCAGCAGCCAAAGCGGGATGAAGGGTGAAAAACTGTTTTTT. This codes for CASSQSGMKGEKLFF.

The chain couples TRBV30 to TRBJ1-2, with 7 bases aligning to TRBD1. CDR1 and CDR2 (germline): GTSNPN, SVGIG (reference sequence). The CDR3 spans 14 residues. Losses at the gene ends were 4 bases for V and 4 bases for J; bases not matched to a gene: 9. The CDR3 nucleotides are TGTGCCTGGAAATTTTCAAGGGGGCTCTATGGCTACACCTTC. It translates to CAWKFSRGLYGYTF.

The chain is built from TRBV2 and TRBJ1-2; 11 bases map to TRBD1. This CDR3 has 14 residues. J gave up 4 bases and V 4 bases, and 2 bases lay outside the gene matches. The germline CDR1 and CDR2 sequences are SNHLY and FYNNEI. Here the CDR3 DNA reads TGTGCCAGCAGTGGGGACAGGGGGTTCTATGGCTACACCTTC. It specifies CASSGDRGFYGYTF.

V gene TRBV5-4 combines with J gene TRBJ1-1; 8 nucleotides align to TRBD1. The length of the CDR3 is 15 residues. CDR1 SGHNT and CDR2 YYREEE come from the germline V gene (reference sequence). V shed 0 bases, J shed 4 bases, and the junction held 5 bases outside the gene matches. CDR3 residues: CASSLGRTGSTEAFF. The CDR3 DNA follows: TGTGCCAGCAGCTTGGGTCGGACAGGGAGCACTGAAGCTTTCTTT. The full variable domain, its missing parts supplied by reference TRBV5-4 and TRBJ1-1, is ETGVTQSPTHLIKTRGQQVTLRCSSQSGHNTVSWYQQALGQGPQFIFQYYREEENGRGNFPPRFSGLQFPNYSSELNVNALELDDSALYLCASSLGRTGSTEAFFGQGTRLTVV.

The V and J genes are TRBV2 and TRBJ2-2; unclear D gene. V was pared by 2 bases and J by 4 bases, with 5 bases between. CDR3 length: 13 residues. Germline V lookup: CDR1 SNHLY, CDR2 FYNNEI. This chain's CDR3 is CASSETGTGELFF. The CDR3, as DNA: TGTGCCAGCAGTGAAACGGGCACCGGGGAGCTGTTTTTT.

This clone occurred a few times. CDR3 nucleotide sequence: TGTGCCAGCAGCCAAGGTGACCTAGCGGGGTACAATGAGCAGTTCTTC. This sequence encodes CASSQGDLAGYNEQFF. The V and J genes are TRBV3-1 (or the pseudogene TRBV3-2) and TRBJ2-1; 9 bases are a match to TRBD2. Looked up from germline, CDR1 is LGHDT and CDR2 is YNNKEL (reference sequence). V lost 1 base to trimming and J lost 4 bases; unmatched junction nucleotides: 5. The CDR3 is made up of 16 amino acids.

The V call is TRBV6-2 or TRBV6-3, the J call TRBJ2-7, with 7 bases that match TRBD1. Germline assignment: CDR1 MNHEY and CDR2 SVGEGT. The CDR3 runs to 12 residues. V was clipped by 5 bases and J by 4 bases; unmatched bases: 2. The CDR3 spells CASSIRGYEQYF. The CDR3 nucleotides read TGTGCCAGCAGTATCAGGGGGTACGAGCAGTACTTC.

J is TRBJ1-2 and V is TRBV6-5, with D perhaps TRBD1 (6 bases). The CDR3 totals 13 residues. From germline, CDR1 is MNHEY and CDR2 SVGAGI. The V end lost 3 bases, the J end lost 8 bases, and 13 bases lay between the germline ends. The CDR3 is CASSYGGAEGYTF. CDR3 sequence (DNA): TGTGCCAGCAGTTATGGGGGGGCAGAAGGCTACACCTTC.

CDR3 residues: CASSPKYTGELFF. CDR3 nucleotide sequence: TGTGCCAGCAGCCCTAAATACACCGGGGAGCTGTTTTTT. The genes are TRBV5-6 and TRBJ2-2; D remains unclear. V lost 4 bases to trimming and J lost 3 bases, with 7 bases between them. Germline V gene sequence: CDR1 SGHDT, CDR2 YYEEEE. This CDR3 spans 13 amino acids.

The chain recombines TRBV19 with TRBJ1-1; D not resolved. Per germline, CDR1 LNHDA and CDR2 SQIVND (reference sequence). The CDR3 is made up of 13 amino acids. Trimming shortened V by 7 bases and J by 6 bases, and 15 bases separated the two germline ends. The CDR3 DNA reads TGTGCCAGTAAGGAGGTCGGGGAGTCTGAAGCTTTCTTT. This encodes CASKEVGESEAFF. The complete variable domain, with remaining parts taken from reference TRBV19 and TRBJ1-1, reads DGGITQSPKYLFRKEGQNVTLSCEQNLNHDAMYWYRQDPGQGLRLIYYSQIVNDFQKGDIAEGYSVSREKKESFPLTVTSAQKNPTAFYLCASKEVGESEAFFGQGTRLTVV.

The CDR3 reads CASSLGVAGVGRQYF. As DNA, the CDR3 is TGTGCCAGCAGCTTAGGAGTTGCGGGGGTAGGACGGCAGTACTTC. V is TRBV7-6 and J is TRBJ2-7; TRBD2 agrees at 7 bases. The J segment lost 9 bases and the V segment lost 1 base, leaving 12 bases of the junction unmatched. The V gene's germline CDR1 is SGHVS and CDR2 FNYEAQ. This CDR3 is 15 amino acids long.